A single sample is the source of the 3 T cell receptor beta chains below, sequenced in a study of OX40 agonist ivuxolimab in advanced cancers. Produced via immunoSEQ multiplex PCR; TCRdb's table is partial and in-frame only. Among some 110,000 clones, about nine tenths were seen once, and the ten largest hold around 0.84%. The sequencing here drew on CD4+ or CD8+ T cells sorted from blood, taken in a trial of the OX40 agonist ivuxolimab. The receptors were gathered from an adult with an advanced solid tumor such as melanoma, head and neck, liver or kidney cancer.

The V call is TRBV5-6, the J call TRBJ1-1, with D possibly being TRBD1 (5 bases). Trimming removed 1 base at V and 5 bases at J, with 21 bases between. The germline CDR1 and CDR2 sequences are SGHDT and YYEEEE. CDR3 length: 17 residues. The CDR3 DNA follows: TGTGCCAGCAGCTTGTTAGGGACCGTCGGTAATTATACTGAAGCTTTCTTT. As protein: CASSLLGTVGNYTEAFF.

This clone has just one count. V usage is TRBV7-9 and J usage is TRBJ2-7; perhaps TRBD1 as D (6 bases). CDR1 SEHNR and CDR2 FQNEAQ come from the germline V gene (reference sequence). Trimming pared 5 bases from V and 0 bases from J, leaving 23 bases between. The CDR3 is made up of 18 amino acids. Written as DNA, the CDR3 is TGTGCCAGCAGCCACCCCCCCGGGACACCCCTTAGCTCCTACGAGCAGTACTTC. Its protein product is CASSHPPGTPLSSYEQYF.

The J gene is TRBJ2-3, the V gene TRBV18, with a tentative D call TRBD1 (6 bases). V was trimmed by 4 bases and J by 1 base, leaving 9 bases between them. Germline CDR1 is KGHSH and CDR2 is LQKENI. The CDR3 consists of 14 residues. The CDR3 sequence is CASSRGQRTDTQYF. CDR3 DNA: TGTGCCAGCTCACGGGGACAACGCACAGATACGCAGTATTTT.